The TCR beta chain under discussion was sequenced for a study of blood T cell repertoires in COVID-19. Study information: Italy, Spain and the United States were the sources of the convalescent and acute COVID-19 samples. PBMCs, B-cell-depleted T cells, or T cells provided the cDNA or gDNA that made up the material.

Under the authors' procedure: Nucleated cell number was recorded as an estimate derived from reference gene primer amplification. The assay was immunoSEQ multiplex PCR, and TCRdb's table has in-frame clones only and misses some. V, J and clone size are taken as reported in that table, and D and trimming were inferred from the DNA itself. The sample lists over 100,000 clones; roughly 82% were seen once. In its sample, this clone was seen a few times. This CDR3 region has 18 residues. V lost 3 bases to trimming and J lost 4 bases; unmatched junction nucleotides: 10. Germline CDR1 is WNHNN and CDR2 is SYGVQD (reference sequence).

The TCR originated in a man aged 55 to 70 with acute or convalescent COVID-19. Sequencing input: peripheral blood. The chain links TRBV10-1 to TRBJ2-1; 12 bases agree with TRBD2. The CDR3 protein is CASSDPTSGRGAYNEQFF. In nucleotides, the CDR3 is TGCGCCAGCAGTGACCCGACTAGCGGGAGAGGTGCTTACAATGAGCAGTTCTTC.